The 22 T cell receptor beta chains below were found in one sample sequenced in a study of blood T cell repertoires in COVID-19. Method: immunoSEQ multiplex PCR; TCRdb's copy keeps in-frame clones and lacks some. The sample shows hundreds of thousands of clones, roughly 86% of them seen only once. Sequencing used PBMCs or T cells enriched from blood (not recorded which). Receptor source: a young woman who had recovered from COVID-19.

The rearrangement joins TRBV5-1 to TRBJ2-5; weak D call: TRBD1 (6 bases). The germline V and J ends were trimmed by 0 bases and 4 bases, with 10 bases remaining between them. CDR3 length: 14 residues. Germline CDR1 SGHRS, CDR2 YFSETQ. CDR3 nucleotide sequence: TGCGCCAGCAGCTTGGATACAGGGCCAGAGACCCAGTACTTC. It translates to CASSLDTGPETQYF. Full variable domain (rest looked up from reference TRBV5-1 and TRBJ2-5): KAGVTQTPRYLIKTRGQQVTLSCSPISGHRSVSWYQQTPGQGLQFLFEYFSETQRNKGNFPGRFSGRQFSNSRSEMNVSTLELGDSALYLCASSLDTGPETQYFGPGTRLLVL.

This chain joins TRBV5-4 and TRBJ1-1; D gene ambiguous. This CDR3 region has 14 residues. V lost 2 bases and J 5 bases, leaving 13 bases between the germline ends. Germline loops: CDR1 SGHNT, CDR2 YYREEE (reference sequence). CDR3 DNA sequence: TGTGCCAGCAGCTTTGGAGGAGTGGGAACTGAAGCTTTCTTT. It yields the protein CASSFGGVGTEAFF.

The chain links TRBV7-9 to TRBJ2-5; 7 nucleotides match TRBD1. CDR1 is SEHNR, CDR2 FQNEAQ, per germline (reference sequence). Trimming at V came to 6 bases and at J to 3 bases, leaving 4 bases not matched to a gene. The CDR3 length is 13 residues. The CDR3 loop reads CASRPGQKETQYF. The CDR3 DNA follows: TGTGCCAGCAGACCGGGACAGAAAGAGACCCAGTACTTC.

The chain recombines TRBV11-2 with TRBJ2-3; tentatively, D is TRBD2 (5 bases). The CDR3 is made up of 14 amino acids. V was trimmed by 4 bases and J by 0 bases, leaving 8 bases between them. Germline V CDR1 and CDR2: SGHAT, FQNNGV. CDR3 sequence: CASSSDLSTDTQYF. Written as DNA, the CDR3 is TGTGCCAGCAGCTCGGACTTGAGCACAGATACGCAGTATTTT.

CDR3 sequence reads: CASSPASVPSGEQFF. In DNA form, the CDR3 reads TGCGCCAGCAGCCCTGCAAGTGTCCCTTCGGGTGAGCAGTTCTTC. The rearrangement joins TRBV4-1 to TRBJ2-1; D unclear. Germline loops: CDR1 MGHRA, CDR2 YSYEKL. Deletions cut 4 bases from V and 9 bases from J, with 19 bases between. This CDR3 has 15 residues.

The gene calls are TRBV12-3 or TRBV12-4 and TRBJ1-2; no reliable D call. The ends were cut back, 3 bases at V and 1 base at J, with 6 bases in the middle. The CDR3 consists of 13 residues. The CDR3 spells CASSFLNNYGYTF. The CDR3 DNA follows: TGTGCCAGCAGTTTTCTTAATAACTATGGCTACACCTTC.

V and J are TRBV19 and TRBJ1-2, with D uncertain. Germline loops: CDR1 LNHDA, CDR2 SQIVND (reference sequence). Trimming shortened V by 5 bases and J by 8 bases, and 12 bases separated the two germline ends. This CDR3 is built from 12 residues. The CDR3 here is CASSPGRRGYTF. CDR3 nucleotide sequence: TGTGCCAGTAGTCCAGGACGGAGGGGCTACACCTTC. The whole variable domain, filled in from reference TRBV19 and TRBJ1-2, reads DGGITQSPKYLFRKEGQNVTLSCEQNLNHDAMYWYRQDPGQGLRLIYYSQIVNDFQKGDIAEGYSVSREKKESFPLTVTSAQKNPTAFYLCASSPGRRGYTFGSGTRLTVV.

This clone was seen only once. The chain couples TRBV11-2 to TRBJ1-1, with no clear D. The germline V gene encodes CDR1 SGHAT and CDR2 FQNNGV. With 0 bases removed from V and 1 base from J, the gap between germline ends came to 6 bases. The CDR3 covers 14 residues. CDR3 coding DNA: TGTGCCAGCAGCTTAGATCTAGGGAACACTGAAGCTTTCTTT. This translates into CASSLDLGNTEAFF.

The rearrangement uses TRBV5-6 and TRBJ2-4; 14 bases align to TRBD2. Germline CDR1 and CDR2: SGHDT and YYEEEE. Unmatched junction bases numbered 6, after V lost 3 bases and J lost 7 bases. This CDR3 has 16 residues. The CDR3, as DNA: TGTGCCAGCAGCTCGGGACTAGCGGGGGTTAAGAACATTCAGTACTTC. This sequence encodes CASSSGLAGVKNIQYF.

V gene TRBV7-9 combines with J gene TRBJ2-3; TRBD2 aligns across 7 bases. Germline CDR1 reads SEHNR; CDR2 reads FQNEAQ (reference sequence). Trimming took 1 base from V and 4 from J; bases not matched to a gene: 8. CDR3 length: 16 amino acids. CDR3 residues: CASSLGGRASSDTQYF. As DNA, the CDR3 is TGTGCCAGCAGCTTAGGGGGGAGGGCGTCGTCAGATACGCAGTATTTT.

DNA for the CDR3: TGTGCCACCAGCAGAGCCGGTCCAGGGACAGGACGAGAGACCCAGTACTTC. Protein product: CATSRAGPGTGRETQYF. The chain uses TRBV15 and TRBJ2-5; 8 bases are shared with TRBD1. The V gene's germline CDR1 is LNHNV and CDR2 YYDKDF (reference sequence). The CDR3 has 17 residues. V dropped 1 base and J dropped 4; count of bases not matched to a gene: 11.

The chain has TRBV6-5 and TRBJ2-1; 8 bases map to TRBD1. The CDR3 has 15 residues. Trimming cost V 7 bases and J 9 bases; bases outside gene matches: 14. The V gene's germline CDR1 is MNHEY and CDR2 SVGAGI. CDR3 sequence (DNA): TGTGCCAGCACCAAAGCCGGGACAGGCCTGGGTGAGCAGTTCTTC. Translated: CASTKAGTGLGEQFF.

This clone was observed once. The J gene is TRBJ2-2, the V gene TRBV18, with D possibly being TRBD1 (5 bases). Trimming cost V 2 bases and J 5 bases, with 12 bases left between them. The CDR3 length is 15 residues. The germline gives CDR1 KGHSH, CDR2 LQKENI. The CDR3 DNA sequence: TGTGCCAGCTCACCAAGCGCAGGGTCAACCGGGGAGCTGTTTTTT. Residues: CASSPSAGSTGELFF.

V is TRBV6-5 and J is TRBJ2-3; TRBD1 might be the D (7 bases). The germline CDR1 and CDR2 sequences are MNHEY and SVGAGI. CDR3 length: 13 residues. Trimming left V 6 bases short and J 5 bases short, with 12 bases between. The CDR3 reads CASREGAEDTQYF. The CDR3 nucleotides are TGTGCCAGCAGGGAGGGGGCGGAAGATACGCAGTATTTT.

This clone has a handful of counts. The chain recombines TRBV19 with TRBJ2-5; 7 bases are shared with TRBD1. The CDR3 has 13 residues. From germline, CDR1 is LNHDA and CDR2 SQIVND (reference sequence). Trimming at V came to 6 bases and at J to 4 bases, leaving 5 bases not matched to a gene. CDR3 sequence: CASRTGIGETQYF. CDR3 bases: TGTGCCAGTAGGACAGGGATTGGAGAGACCCAGTACTTC.

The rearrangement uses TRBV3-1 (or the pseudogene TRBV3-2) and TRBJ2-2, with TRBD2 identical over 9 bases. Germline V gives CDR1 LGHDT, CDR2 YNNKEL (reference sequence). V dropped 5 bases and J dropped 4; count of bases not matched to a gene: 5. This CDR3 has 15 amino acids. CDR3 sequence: CASSYRLAVTGELFF. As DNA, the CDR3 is TGTGCCAGCAGCTACCGACTAGCGGTCACCGGGGAGCTGTTTTTT.

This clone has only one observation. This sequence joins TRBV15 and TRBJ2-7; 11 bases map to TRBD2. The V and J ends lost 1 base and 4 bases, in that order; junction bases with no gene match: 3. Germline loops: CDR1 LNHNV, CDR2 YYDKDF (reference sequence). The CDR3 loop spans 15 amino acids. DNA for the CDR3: TGTGCCACCAGCAGAGTGTTAGCGGGGGGGTACGAGCAGTACTTC. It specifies CATSRVLAGGYEQYF.

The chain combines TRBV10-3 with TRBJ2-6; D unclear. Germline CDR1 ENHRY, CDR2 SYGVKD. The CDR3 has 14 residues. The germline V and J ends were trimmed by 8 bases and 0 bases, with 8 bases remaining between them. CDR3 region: CAILSLSGANVLTF. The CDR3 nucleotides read TGTGCCATCCTGTCTCTCTCTGGGGCCAACGTCCTGACTTTC.

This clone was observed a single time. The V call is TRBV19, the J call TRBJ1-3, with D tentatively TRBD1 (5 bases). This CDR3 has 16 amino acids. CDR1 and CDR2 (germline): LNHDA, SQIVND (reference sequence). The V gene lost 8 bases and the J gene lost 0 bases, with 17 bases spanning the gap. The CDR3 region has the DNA TGTGCCAGTCGCCCCCCGACAGACAACTCTGGAAACACCATATATTTT. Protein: CASRPPTDNSGNTIYF.

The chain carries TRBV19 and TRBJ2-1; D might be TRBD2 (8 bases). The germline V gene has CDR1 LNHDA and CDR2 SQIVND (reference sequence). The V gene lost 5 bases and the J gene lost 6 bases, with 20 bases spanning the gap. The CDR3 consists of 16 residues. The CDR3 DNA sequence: TGTGCCAGTAGTCCTCAGGGGGGACTAGTTCGCAATGAGCAGTTCTTC. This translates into CASSPQGGLVRNEQFF. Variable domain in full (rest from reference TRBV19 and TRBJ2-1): DGGITQSPKYLFRKEGQNVTLSCEQNLNHDAMYWYRQDPGQGLRLIYYSQIVNDFQKGDIAEGYSVSREKKESFPLTVTSAQKNPTAFYLCASSPQGGLVRNEQFFGPGTRLTVL.

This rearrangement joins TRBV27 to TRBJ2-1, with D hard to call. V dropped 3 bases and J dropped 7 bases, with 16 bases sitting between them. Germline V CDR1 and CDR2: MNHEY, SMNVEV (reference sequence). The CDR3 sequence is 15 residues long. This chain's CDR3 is CASSFPAGRQNEQFF. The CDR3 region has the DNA TGTGCCAGCAGTTTTCCGGCCGGCAGGCAGAATGAGCAGTTCTTC.

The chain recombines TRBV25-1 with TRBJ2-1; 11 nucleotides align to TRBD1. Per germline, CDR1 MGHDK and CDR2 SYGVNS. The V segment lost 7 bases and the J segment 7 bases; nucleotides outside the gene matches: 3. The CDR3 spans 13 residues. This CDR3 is CASMDRGRNEQFF. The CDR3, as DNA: TGTGCCAGCATGGACAGGGGGCGAAATGAGCAGTTCTTC.